These 6 T cell receptor beta chains were all obtained from the same sample, sequenced in a study of identical twins. TCRdb fed the 5' RACE reads into MiXCR, producing one record per CDR3 protein. The sample has 250,000 or so distinct CDR3 sequences; 12% are singletons. The data also belong to a second study, concerning yellow fever vaccine responses in identical twins.

Specimen: memory (CD45RO+) T cells sorted from blood. The receptors derive from a young woman in good health.

The table lists this clonotype with many counts. The V and J genes are TRBV7-9 and TRBJ2-7, with a tentative D call TRBD1 (6 bases). Germline V gene sequence: CDR1 SEHNR, CDR2 FQNEAQ (reference sequence). Between the trimmed V and J ends, which lost 5 bases and 3 bases, there was a span of 8 bases. This CDR3 comprises 12 residues. CDR3 in amino acids: CASSGQIYEQYF. CDR3 DNA sequence: TGTGCCAGCAGCGGACAGATCTACGAGCAGTACTTC.

In this sample, this clonotype turned up many times. V usage is TRBV15 and J usage is TRBJ2-1; 9 nucleotides match TRBD2. CDR1 LNHNV and CDR2 YYDKDF come from the germline V gene (reference sequence). V shed 8 bases, J shed 1 base, and the junction held 21 bases outside the gene matches. The CDR3 is 20 amino acids. The CDR3 DNA reads TGTGCCACCCGCCAGGTACGGGGGGTTGGAGCGGGAGGTTCCTACAATGAGCAGTTCTTC. This gives the protein CATRQVRGVGAGGSYNEQFF.

This chain joins TRBV12-3 or TRBV12-4 and TRBJ2-7, with TRBD2 as a possible D gene (5 bases). This CDR3 has 12 residues. Trimming pared 3 bases from V and 4 bases from J, leaving 7 bases between. CDR3 residues: CASSFWEYEQYF. As DNA, the CDR3 is TGTGCCAGCAGTTTCTGGGAGTACGAGCAGTACTTC.

This clonotype has ten or more counts. In nucleotides, the CDR3 is TGCGCCAGCAGCCTCACGGGACAGGGGGCAACTAATGAAAAACTGTTTTTT. It is translated as CASSLTGQGATNEKLFF. The rearrangement uses TRBV4-3 and TRBJ1-4; 11 nucleotides line up with TRBD1. Unmatched junction bases numbered 4, after V lost 4 bases and J lost 0 bases. Germline V gene sequence: CDR1 LGHNA, CDR2 YSLEER. The CDR3 runs to 17 residues.

This clonotype was observed a few times. The J gene is TRBJ2-3, the V gene TRBV27; TRBD2 matches 12 bases. The CDR3 runs 17 residues. V lost 6 bases to trimming and J lost 4 bases; unmatched junction nucleotides: 11. CDR1 and CDR2 (germline): MNHEY, SMNVEV (reference sequence). In DNA form, the CDR3 reads TGTGCCAGCAGCCAAAGTGTGACTAGCGGGGGTTCAGATACGCAGTATTTT. It specifies CASSQSVTSGGSDTQYF.

This CDR3 reads CASNEYSNQPQHF. In DNA, the CDR3 is TGTGCCAGCAATGAGTATAGCAATCAGCCCCAGCATTTT. V is TRBV5-5 and J is TRBJ1-5; D gene unclear. Per germline, CDR1 SGHKS and CDR2 YYEKEE (reference sequence). V lost 6 bases and J lost 0, with 7 bases in between. The CDR3 totals 13 residues.